The 27 T cell receptor beta chains given below trace back to one sample, sequenced in a study of blood T cells in healthy people across ages. Alongside a J-beta primer mix, a sample-barcoded 5' primer served in a second PCR lasting about 7 to 11 cycles. TCRdb called the 5' RACE reads again in MiXCR, with one record for every CDR3 protein. The table has around 900,000 distinct CDR3 sequences, roughly 50% seen once. Sequencing was performed on blood. The origin of the receptors is a woman aged 55-69 years in good health.

The CDR3 DNA reads as TGTGCCAGCAGCGTAGTGACGGGGGATGAGCAGTTCTTC. Translating it yields CASSVVTGDEQFF. The rearrangement uses TRBV9 and TRBJ2-1; tentatively, D is TRBD2 (6 bases). Trimming cost V 0 bases and J 8 bases, with 9 bases left between them. This CDR3 comprises 13 residues. Germline values: CDR1 SGDLS, CDR2 YYNGEE.

This clonotype has more than one count but fewer than ten. The rearrangement links TRBV7-2 to TRBJ2-1, with TRBD2 matching 10 bases. Trimming removed 5 bases from V and 12 bases from J; junction bases left unmatched: 7. Germline-derived CDR1 and CDR2 are SGHTA and FQGNSA. CDR3 length: 13 amino acids. The CDR3 is CASSPHLAGGQFF. The CDR3 DNA sequence: TGTGCCAGCAGCCCCCATTTAGCGGGAGGGCAGTTCTTC.

This clonotype was observed once. This chain links TRBV6-2 or TRBV6-3 with TRBJ1-5; 8 bases fit TRBD1. Germline lookup yields CDR1 MNHEY and CDR2 SVGEGT. The V segment lost 7 bases and the J segment 6 bases; nucleotides outside the gene matches: 8. This CDR3 has 14 amino acids. CDR3 protein: CASTSDRVLQPQHF. In nucleotides, the CDR3 is TGTGCCAGCACCTCGGACAGGGTACTTCAGCCCCAGCATTTT.

This clonotype was observed a handful of times. This chain joins TRBV20-1 and TRBJ2-3, with D unresolved. The CDR3 totals 12 residues. Trimming stripped 2 bases from V and 4 bases from J, with 7 bases between. CDR1 and CDR2 (germline): DFQATT, SNEGSKA (reference sequence). Here the CDR3 reads CSARPGSDTQYF. Written as DNA, the CDR3 is TGCAGTGCTAGACCAGGTTCAGATACGCAGTATTTT.

The DNA for the CDR3 is TGTGCCAGCAGTTTGTTCCCAGCGCTTAGCACAGATACGCAGTATTTT. It specifies CASSLFPALSTDTQYF. The V and J genes are TRBV28 and TRBJ2-3; D is uncertain. Germline V gives CDR1 MDHEN, CDR2 SYDVKM. The CDR3 extends over 16 amino acids. The germline V and J ends were trimmed by 3 bases and 0 bases, with 13 bases remaining between them.

The chain joins TRBV7-2 to TRBJ2-7; TRBD2 might be the D (6 bases). Germline-derived CDR1 and CDR2 are SGHTA and FQGNSA. CDR3 size: 14 residues. V lost 4 bases and J lost 2, with 12 bases in between. CDR3 nucleotide sequence: TGTGCCAGCAGCTCAATAGCGGAGACCTACGAGCAGTACTTC. This codes for CASSSIAETYEQYF.

The chain is built from TRBV5-1 and TRBJ2-5; TRBD2 might be the D (6 bases). Trimming shortened V by 5 bases and J by 5 bases, and 19 bases separated the two germline ends. The CDR3 runs 15 residues. From germline, CDR1 is SGHRS and CDR2 YFSETQ. The CDR3 here is CASRGSGSSHETQYF. The CDR3 DNA reads as TGCGCCAGCAGGGGTAGCGGTTCCTCCCATGAGACCCAGTACTTC.

The CDR3 loop reads CASSPSVSSPLHF. The CDR3 nucleotides are TGTGCCAGCAGTCCCTCAGTGAGCTCACCCCTCCACTTT. The chain combines TRBV7-2 with TRBJ1-6; D not resolved. The V gene lost 6 bases and the J gene lost 10 bases, with 13 bases spanning the gap. Germline V lookup: CDR1 SGHTA, CDR2 FQGNSA. There are 13 residues in the CDR3. The variable domain in full, completed from reference TRBV7-2 and TRBJ1-6, reads GAGVSQSPSNKVTEKGKDVELRCDPISGHTALYWYRQSLGQGLEFLIYFQGNSAPDKSGLPSDRFSAERTGGSVSTLTIQRTQQEDSAVYLCASSPSVSSPLHFGNGTRLTVT.

The chain joins TRBV20-1 to TRBJ2-5, with 14 bases fitting TRBD2. Unmatched junction bases numbered 8, after V lost 4 bases and J lost 1 base. Germline lookup yields CDR1 DFQATT and CDR2 SNEGSKA (reference sequence). There are 17 residues in the CDR3. The CDR3, as DNA: TGCAGTGCTAAGACTAGCGGGAGGGCCGGGTCCCAAGAGACCCAGTACTTC. The encoded protein is CSAKTSGRAGSQETQYF.

The rearrangement joins TRBV24-1 to TRBJ2-5; possible D gene TRBD1, 5 bases. The CDR3 runs to 15 residues. V dropped 1 base and J dropped 4 bases, with 12 bases sitting between them. The germline CDR1 and CDR2 sequences are KGHDR and SFDVKD. CDR3 amino acids: CATSDFGTGRETQYF. DNA of the CDR3: TGTGCCACCAGTGATTTTGGTACAGGCCGAGAGACCCAGTACTTC.

This clonotype was counted at least ten times. The chain has TRBV29-1 and TRBJ2-7; 10 positions match TRBD1. CDR1 SQVTM and CDR2 ANQGSEA come from the germline V gene. V shed 8 bases and J 3 bases; nucleotides not matched to a gene: 10. The CDR3 spans 14 residues. The CDR3 reads CSITRDRGIYEQYF. In DNA, the CDR3 is TGCAGCATCACACGGGACAGGGGAATCTACGAGCAGTACTTC.

This clonotype has a handful of counts. The chain has TRBV28 and TRBJ1-5, with D perhaps matching TRBD1 (5 bases). The V end lost 5 bases, the J end lost 7 bases, and 9 bases lay between the germline ends. In germline, CDR1 is MDHEN, CDR2 SYDVKM. The CDR3 sequence is 12 residues long. The CDR3 loop reads CASSSRVQPQHF. CDR3 DNA: TGTGCCAGCAGTAGCAGGGTACAGCCCCAGCATTTT.

This clonotype was observed a handful of times. The rearrangement uses TRBV5-1 and TRBJ2-7; 8 bases agree with TRBD1. CDR3 length: 16 residues. The V gene end was trimmed by 4 bases and the J gene end by 3 bases; junction bases not matched to a gene: 12. The germline V gene encodes CDR1 SGHRS and CDR2 YFSETQ. The CDR3 loop is CASSPGEGQGFYEQYF. Written as DNA, the CDR3 is TGCGCCAGCAGCCCCGGGGAAGGACAGGGTTTCTACGAGCAGTACTTC.

About this clonotype itself: The junction departs from the called germline gene at one end, perhaps through a read error. As DNA, the CDR3 is TGTGCCAGCAGCTACAACAGGGATAACTCACCCCTCCACTTT. It codes for CASSYNRDNSPLHF. The chain has TRBV7-9 and TRBJ1-6; possible D gene TRBD1, 6 bases. The V gene's germline CDR1 is SEHNR and CDR2 FQNEAQ (reference sequence). The CDR3 loop spans 14 amino acids.

The chain recombines TRBV12-3 or TRBV12-4 with TRBJ2-2; D not certain. Trimming cost V 7 bases and J 5 bases, with 20 bases left between them. CDR3 length: 16 amino acids. The CDR3 DNA follows: TGTGCCAGCATGCGATCCCTGGCTATTAGTACCGGGGAGCTGTTTTTT. The encoded protein is CASMRSLAISTGELFF.

The rearrangement uses TRBV7-3 and TRBJ2-3; D gene uncertain. Trimming removed 3 bases at V and 2 bases at J, with 9 bases between. CDR3 length: 14 residues. Germline CDR1 SGHTA, CDR2 FQGTGA. CDR3 DNA sequence: TGTGCCAGCAGCTTCGATCCAAACACAGATACGCAGTATTTT. Protein product: CASSFDPNTDTQYF.

CDR3 DNA sequence: TGTGCCAGCACCCTAGGGCAGGGTACGATCTATGGCTACACCTTC. This sequence encodes CASTLGQGTIYGYTF. This chain connects TRBV7-2 to TRBJ1-2; maybe TRBD1 (5 bases). The CDR3 contains 15 residues. The V end lost 7 bases, the J end lost 4 bases, and 19 bases lay between the germline ends. CDR1 and CDR2 from the germline V gene are SGHTA and FQGNSA. The complete variable domain, with remaining parts taken from reference TRBV7-2 and TRBJ1-2, reads GAGVSQSPSNKVTEKGKDVELRCDPISGHTALYWYRQSLGQGLEFLIYFQGNSAPDKSGLPSDRFSAERTGGSVSTLTIQRTQQEDSAVYLCASTLGQGTIYGYTFGSGTRLTVV.

This sequence joins TRBV2 and TRBJ1-6, with D unresolved. The ends were cut back, 7 bases at V and 7 bases at J, with 14 bases in the middle. CDR3 length: 14 amino acids. Germline CDR1 and CDR2: SNHLY and FYNNEI. CDR3 amino acids: CASKGQWLNSPLHF. The CDR3, as DNA: TGTGCCAGCAAAGGGCAGTGGCTCAATTCACCCCTCCACTTT.

The genes are TRBV13 and TRBJ2-7; D is undetermined. Germline-derived CDR1 and CDR2 are PRHDT and FYEKMQ (reference sequence). V was trimmed by 5 bases and J by 6 bases, leaving 20 bases between them. The CDR3 is made up of 15 amino acids. CDR3: CASSRLWQTNFEQYF. DNA for the CDR3: TGTGCCAGCAGCCGACTCTGGCAGACCAATTTCGAGCAGTACTTC.

J is TRBJ2-5 and V is TRBV10-2, with TRBD2 identical over 10 bases. The CDR3 has 15 amino acids. CDR1 WSHSY and CDR2 SAAADI come from the germline V gene. Unmatched junction bases numbered 6, after V lost 6 bases and J lost 2 bases. CDR3 sequence reads: CASRRTSGEQETQYF. CDR3 in DNA: TGCGCCAGCAGACGGACTAGCGGAGAGCAAGAGACCCAGTACTTC.

This clonotype was counted a few times. CDR3 residues: CSVWGTDTQYF. The CDR3 bases are TGCAGCGTTTGGGGTACAGATACGCAGTATTTT. The rearrangement joins TRBV29-1 to TRBJ2-3; D is unclear. Germline loops: CDR1 SQVTM, CDR2 ANQGSEA. This CDR3 has 11 amino acids. V lost 5 bases and J 3 bases, leaving 6 bases between the germline ends.

This clonotype was counted only a few times. V and J are TRBV29-1 and TRBJ2-1, with 7 bases fitting TRBD2. Germline-derived CDR1 and CDR2 are SQVTM and ANQGSEA. The CDR3 extends over 12 amino acids. The junction had 12 bases not matched to a gene; V was cut back by 4 bases and J by 15 bases. DNA for the CDR3: TGCAGCGTTGGTCCTAGCGGCCGTTATTTGTTCTTC. It is translated as CSVGPSGRYLFF.

V and J are TRBV12-3 or TRBV12-4 and TRBJ2-3; D is perhaps TRBD1 (6 bases). The CDR3 is 18 residues long. V was cut by 2 bases and J by 2 bases, with 20 bases left in between. The CDR3 nucleotides are TGTGCCAGCAGTTTAAAAAGCCTCGGACAGCCGGCCACAGATACGCAGTATTTT. Protein sequence: CASSLKSLGQPATDTQYF.

In its sample, this clonotype was seen a few times. This chain connects TRBV29-1 to TRBJ2-1, with a possible D match to TRBD2 (6 bases). Trimming took off 4 bases at V and 5 bases at J, with 18 bases between the two ends. This CDR3 has 15 amino acids. CDR1 is SQVTM, CDR2 ANQGSEA, per germline. The CDR3 nucleotides are TGCAGCGTTGTCCCGCGTTTAGCGGCTAACAATGAGCAGTTCTTC. Protein: CSVVPRLAANNEQFF.

This clonotype was counted a few times. This chain uses TRBV6-2 or TRBV6-3 with TRBJ2-3; D unclear. The CDR3 loop spans 12 amino acids. Germline-derived CDR1 and CDR2 are MNHEY and SVGEGT. Trimming stripped 6 bases from V and 5 bases from J, with 9 bases between. The CDR3 loop is CASRILGDTQYF. CDR3 nucleotides: TGTGCCAGCAGGATCCTGGGAGATACGCAGTATTTT.

This clonotype came up once. The chain employs TRBV5-1 and TRBJ2-1; 9 bases match TRBD2. The germline V gene encodes CDR1 SGHRS and CDR2 YFSETQ. V was clipped by 5 bases and J by 7 bases; unmatched bases: 7. The CDR3 contains 14 residues. The CDR3 DNA sequence: TGCGCCAGCAGATCCACCAGCGGGGGGAATGAGCAGTTCTTC. Its protein product is CASRSTSGGNEQFF. The full variable domain, in which reference TRBV5-1 and TRBJ2-1 provide the parts outside the CDR3, is KAGVTQTPRYLIKTRGQQVTLSCSPISGHRSVSWYQQTPGQGLQFLFEYFSETQRNKGNFPGRFSGRQFSNSRSEMNVSTLELGDSALYLCASRSTSGGNEQFFGPGTRLTVL.

This clonotype was observed at least ten times. The CDR3, as DNA: TGCAGTGGTAAGGGAGAGGGGGCCTACGAGCAGTACTTC. Translation: CSGKGEGAYEQYF. The rearrangement uses TRBV20-1 and TRBJ2-7, with D tentatively TRBD1 (6 bases). Germline values: CDR1 DFQATT, CDR2 SNEGSKA (reference sequence). CDR3 length: 13 amino acids. V was clipped by 7 bases and J by 2 bases, with 15 bases between them.